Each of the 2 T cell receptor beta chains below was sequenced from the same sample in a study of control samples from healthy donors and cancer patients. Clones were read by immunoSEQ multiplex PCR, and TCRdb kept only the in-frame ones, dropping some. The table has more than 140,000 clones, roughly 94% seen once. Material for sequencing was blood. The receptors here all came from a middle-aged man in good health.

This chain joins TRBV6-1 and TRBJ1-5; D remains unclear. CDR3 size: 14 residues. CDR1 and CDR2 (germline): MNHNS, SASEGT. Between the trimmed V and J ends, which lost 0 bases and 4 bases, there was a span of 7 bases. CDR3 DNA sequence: TGTGCCAGCAGTGAAGCGTCGGGGAATCAGCCCCAGCATTTT. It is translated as CASSEASGNQPQHF.

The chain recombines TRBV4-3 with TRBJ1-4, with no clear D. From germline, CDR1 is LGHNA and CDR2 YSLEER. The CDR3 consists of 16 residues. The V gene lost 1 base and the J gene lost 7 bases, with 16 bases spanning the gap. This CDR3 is CASSQGPQASGEKLFF. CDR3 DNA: TGCGCCAGCAGCCAAGGTCCCCAGGCCAGTGGTGAAAAACTGTTTTTT.